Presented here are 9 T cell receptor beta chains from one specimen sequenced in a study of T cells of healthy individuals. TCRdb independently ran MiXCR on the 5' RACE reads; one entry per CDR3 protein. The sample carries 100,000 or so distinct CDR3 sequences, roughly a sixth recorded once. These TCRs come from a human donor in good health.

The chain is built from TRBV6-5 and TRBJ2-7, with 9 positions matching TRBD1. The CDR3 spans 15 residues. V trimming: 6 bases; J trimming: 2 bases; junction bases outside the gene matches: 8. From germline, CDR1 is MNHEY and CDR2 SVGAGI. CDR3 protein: CASSQGQGGTYEQYF. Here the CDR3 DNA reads TGTGCCAGCAGCCAGGGACAGGGTGGTACCTACGAGCAGTACTTC.

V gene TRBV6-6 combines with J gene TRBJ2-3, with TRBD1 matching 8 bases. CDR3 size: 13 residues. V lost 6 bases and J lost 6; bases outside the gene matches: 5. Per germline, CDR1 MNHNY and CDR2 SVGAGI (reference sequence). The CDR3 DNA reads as TGTGCCAGCAGCCAGACAGGGGTGGATACGCAGTATTTT. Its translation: CASSQTGVDTQYF.

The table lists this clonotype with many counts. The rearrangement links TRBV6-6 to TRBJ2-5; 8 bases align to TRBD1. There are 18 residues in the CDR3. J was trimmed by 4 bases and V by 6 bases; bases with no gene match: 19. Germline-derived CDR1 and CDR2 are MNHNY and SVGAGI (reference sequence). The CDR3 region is CASRQDREEYRFGETQYF. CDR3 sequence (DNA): TGTGCCAGCAGGCAGGACAGGGAGGAGTATCGCTTCGGAGAGACCCAGTACTTC.

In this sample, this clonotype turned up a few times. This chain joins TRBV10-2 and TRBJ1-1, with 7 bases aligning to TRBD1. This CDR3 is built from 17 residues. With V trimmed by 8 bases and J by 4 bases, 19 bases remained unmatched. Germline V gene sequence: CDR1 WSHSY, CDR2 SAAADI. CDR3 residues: CASGGGPTTGSSTEAFF. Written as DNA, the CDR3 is TGCGCCAGCGGGGGGGGACCTACGACAGGGTCTAGCACTGAAGCTTTCTTT.

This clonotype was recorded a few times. The CDR3 region has the DNA TGTGCCAGCAGCGTCGACGGAGGGACGACAGATACGCAGTATTTT. Protein: CASSVDGGTTDTQYF. The chain is built from TRBV9 and TRBJ2-3, with D possibly being TRBD2 (6 bases). V lost 2 bases and J 3 bases, leaving 13 bases between the germline ends. Germline-derived CDR1 and CDR2 are SGDLS and YYNGEE. The CDR3 is 15 amino acids.

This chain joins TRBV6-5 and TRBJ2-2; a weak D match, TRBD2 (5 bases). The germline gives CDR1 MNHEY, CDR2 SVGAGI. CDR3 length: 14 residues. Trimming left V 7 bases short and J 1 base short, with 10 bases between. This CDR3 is CASIRTLNTGELFF. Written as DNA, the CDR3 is TGTGCCAGCATTCGGACTTTGAACACCGGGGAGCTGTTTTTT.

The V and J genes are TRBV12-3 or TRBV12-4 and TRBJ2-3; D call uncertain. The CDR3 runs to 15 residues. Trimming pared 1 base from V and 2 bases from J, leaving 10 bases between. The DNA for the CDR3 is TGTGCCAGCAGTTTAGAAGGACGGCCCACAGATACGCAGTATTTT. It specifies CASSLEGRPTDTQYF.

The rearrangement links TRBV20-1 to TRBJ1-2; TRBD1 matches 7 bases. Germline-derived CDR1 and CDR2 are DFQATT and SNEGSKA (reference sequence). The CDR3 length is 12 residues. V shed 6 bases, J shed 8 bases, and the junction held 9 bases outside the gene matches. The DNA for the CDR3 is TGCAGTGCCAGGACAGGAATAGGAGGCTACACCTTC. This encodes CSARTGIGGYTF.

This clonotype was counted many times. CDR3 residues: CASSLGTGQTQYF. For the CDR3, the DNA is TGTGCCAGCAGCTTAGGTACGGGACAGACCCAGTACTTC. This chain joins TRBV7-2 and TRBJ2-5, with D tentatively TRBD1 or TRBD2 (5 bases each). The CDR3 runs to 13 residues. Trimming left V 1 base short and J 6 bases short, with 9 bases between. From germline, CDR1 is SGHTA and CDR2 FQGNSA.